The 3 T cell receptor beta chains presented below share a single source sample, sequenced in a study of shared clonotypes between healthy human individuals. The repertoire was sequenced with immunoSEQ multiplex PCR; TCRdb's copy has only in-frame clones and lacks some. Counted here are 1.6 million or so clones, less than 99% occurring once; the ten biggest clones make up 0.36%. The sample consisted of naive CD4+ T cells sorted from blood. Indicated subset: CD45RA+ positively selected. All receptors come from a man aged 25 to 45 in good health.

The V gene is TRBV9, the J gene TRBJ1-2; TRBD1 is a possible D gene (5 bases). In germline, CDR1 is SGDLS, CDR2 YYNGEE. Deletions cut 1 base from V and 9 bases from J, with 25 bases between. The CDR3 consists of 17 residues. The CDR3 loop is CASSVLSPSGLSSRYTF. As DNA, the CDR3 is TGTGCCAGCAGCGTACTCAGTCCGTCAGGGTTATCCTCGCGCTACACCTTC.

The rearrangement joins TRBV10-2 to TRBJ2-7; D gene ambiguous. The CDR3 loop spans 14 amino acids. V was shortened by 5 bases and J by 3 bases, with 14 bases between the two germline ends. CDR1 WSHSY and CDR2 SAAADI come from the germline V gene. CDR3 sequence: CASSMEERIYEQYF. The CDR3 DNA is TGCGCCAGCAGTATGGAAGAGCGAATCTACGAGCAGTACTTC.

CDR3 amino acids: CASSRTGTGGKQETQYF. The CDR3 nucleotides read TGCGCCAGCAGTCGCACCGGGACAGGGGGGAAGCAAGAGACCCAGTACTTC. This chain joins TRBV23-1 and TRBJ2-5, with TRBD1 matching 11 bases. TRBV23-1 is an ORF, and what it does is uncertain. The CDR3 totals 17 residues. The trim removed 4 bases at V and 2 bases at J, leaving 9 bases unmatched.